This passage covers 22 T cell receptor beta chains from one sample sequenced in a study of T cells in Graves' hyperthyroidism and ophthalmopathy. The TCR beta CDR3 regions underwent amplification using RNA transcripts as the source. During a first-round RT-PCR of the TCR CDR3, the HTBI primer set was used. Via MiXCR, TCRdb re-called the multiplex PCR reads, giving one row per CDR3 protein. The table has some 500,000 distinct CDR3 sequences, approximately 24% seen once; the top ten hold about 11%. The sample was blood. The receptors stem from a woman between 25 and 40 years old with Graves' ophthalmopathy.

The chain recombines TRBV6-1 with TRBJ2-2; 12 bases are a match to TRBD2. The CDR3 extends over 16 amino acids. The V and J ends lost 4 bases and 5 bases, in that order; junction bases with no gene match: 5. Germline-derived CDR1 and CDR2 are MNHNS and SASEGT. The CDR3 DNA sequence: TGTGCCAGCAGTGGACTAGCGGGAGTGGGGACCGGGGAGCTGTTTTTT. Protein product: CASSGLAGVGTGELFF.

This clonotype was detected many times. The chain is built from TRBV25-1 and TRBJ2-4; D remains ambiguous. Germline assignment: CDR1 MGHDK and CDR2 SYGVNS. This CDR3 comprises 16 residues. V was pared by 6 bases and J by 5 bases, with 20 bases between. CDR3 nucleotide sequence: TGTGCCAGCAGCCGAATCGGCTCCCACAGCGAAAACATTCAGTACTTC. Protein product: CASSRIGSHSENIQYF.

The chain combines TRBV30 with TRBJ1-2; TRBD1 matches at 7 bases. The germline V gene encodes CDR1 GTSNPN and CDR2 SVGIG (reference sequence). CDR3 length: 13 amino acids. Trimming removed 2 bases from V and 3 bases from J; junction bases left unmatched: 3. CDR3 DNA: TGTGCCTGGAGTACTACAGGGGACTATGGCTACACCTTC. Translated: CAWSTTGDYGYTF.

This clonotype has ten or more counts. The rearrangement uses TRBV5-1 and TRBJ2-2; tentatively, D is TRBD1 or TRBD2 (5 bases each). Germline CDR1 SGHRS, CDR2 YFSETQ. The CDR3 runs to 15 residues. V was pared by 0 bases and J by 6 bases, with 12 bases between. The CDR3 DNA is TGCGCCAGCAGCTTGGTTCCGGGGCAGGCCGGGGAGCTGTTTTTT. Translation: CASSLVPGQAGELFF.

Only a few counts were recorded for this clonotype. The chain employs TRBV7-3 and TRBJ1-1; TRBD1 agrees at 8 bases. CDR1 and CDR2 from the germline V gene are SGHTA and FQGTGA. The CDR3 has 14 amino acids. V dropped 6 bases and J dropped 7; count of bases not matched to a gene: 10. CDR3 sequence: CASRSPGTGVEAFF. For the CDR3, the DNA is TGTGCCAGCAGGTCCCCCGGGACAGGTGTTGAAGCTTTCTTT.

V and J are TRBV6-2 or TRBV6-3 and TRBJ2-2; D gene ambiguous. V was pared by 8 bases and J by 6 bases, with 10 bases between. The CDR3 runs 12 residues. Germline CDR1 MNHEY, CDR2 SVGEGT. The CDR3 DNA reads TGTGCCAGCGATTACGGCCCCGGGGAGCTGTTTTTT. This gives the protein CASDYGPGELFF.

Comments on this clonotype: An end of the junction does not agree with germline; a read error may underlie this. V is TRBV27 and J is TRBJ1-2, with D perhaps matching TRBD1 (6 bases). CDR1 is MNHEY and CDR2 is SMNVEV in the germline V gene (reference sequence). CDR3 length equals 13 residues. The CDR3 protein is CARSFSRGYGYTF. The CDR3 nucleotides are TGTGCCCGCAGTTTCTCCAGGGGCTATGGCTACACCTTC.

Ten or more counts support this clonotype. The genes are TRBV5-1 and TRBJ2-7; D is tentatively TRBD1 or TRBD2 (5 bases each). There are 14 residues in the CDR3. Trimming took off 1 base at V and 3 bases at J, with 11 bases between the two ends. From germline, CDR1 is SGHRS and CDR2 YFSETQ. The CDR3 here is CASSLLPGSYEQYF. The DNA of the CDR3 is TGCGCCAGCAGCTTGCTTCCAGGGAGCTACGAGCAGTACTTC.

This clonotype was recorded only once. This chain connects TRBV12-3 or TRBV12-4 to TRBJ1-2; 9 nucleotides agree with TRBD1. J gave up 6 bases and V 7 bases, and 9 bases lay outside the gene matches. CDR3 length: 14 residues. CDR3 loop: CASNFRDRAHGYTF. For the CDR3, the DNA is TGTGCCAGCAATTTCCGGGACAGGGCCCATGGCTACACCTTC.

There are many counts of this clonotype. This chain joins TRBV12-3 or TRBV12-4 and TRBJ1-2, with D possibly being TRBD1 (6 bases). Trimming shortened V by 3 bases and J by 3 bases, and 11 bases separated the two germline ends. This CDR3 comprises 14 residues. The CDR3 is CASSFQGMDYGYTF. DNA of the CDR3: TGTGCCAGCAGTTTCCAGGGGATGGACTATGGCTACACCTTC.

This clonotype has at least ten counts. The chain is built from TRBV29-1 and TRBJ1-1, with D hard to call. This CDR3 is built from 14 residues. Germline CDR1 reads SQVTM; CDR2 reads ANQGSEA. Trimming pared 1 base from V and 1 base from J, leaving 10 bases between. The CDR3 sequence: CSVEVATGNTEAFF. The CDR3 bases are TGCAGCGTTGAAGTCGCGACTGGGAACACTGAAGCTTTCTTT.

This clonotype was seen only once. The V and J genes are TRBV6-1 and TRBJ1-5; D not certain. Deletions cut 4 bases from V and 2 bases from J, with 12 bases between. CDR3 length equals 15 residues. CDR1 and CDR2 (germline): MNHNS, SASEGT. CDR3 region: CASSGHHFGNQPQHF. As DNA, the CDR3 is TGTGCCAGCAGTGGGCACCATTTTGGCAATCAGCCCCAGCATTTT.

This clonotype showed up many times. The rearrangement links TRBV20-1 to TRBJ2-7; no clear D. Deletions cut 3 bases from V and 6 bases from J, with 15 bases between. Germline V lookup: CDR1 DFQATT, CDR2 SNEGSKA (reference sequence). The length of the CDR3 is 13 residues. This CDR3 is CSARGSYSGEQYF. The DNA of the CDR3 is TGCAGTGCTAGGGGGTCGTATTCTGGCGAGCAGTACTTC.

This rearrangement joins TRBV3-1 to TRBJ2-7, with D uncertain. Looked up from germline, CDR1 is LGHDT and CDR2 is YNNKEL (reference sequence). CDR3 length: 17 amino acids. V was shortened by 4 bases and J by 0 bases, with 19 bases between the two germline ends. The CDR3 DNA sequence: TGTGCCAGCAGCCGGGCCGTCACTCTAACCAGCTCCTACGAGCAGTACTTC. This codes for CASSRAVTLTSSYEQYF.

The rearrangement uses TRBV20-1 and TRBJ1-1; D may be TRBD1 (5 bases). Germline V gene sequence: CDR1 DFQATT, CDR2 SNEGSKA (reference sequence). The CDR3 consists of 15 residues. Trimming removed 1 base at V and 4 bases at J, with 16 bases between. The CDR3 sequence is CSARVPGTGSTEAFF. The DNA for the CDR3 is TGCAGTGCTAGAGTCCCCGGGACCGGTAGCACTGAAGCTTTCTTT.

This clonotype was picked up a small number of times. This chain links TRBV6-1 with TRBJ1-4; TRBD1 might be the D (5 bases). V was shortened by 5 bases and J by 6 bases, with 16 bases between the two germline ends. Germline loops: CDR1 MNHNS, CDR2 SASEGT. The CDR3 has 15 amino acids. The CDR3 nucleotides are TGTGCCAGCAGTCCACGGGGGGTTGAGGATGAAAAACTGTTTTTT. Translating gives CASSPRGVEDEKLFF.

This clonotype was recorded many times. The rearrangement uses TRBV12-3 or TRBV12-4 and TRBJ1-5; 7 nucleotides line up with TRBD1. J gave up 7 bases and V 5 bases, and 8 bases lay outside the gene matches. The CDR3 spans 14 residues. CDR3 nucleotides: TGTGCCAGCAGTCTCCGGGACAGCTTACAGCCCCAGCATTTT. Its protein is CASSLRDSLQPQHF.

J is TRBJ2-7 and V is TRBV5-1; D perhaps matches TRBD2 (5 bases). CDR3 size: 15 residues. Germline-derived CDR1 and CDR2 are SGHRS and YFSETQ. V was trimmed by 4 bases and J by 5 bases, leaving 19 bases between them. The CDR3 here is CASSPQTSGNHEQYF. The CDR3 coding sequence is TGCGCCAGCAGCCCCCAGACCAGCGGTAACCACGAGCAGTACTTC.

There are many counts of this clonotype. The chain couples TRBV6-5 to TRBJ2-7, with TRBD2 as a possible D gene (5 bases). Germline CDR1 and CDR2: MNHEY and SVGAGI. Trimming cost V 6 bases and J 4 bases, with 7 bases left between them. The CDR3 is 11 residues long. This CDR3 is CASRWEYEQYF. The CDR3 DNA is TGTGCCAGCAGATGGGAGTACGAGCAGTACTTC.

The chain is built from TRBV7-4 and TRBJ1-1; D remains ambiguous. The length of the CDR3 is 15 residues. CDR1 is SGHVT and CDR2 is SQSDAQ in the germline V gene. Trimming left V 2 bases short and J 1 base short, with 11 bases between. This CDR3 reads CASSLSSEENTEAFF. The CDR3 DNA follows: TGTGCCAGCAGCTTAAGTTCTGAGGAGAACACTGAAGCTTTCTTT.

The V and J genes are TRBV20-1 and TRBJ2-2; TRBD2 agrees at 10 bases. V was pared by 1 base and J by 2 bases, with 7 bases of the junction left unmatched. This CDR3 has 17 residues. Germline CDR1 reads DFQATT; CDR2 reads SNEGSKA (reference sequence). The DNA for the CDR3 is TGCAGTGCTAGAGTTATCCTAGCGGGGGCTAACACCGGGGAGCTGTTTTTT. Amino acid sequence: CSARVILAGANTGELFF.

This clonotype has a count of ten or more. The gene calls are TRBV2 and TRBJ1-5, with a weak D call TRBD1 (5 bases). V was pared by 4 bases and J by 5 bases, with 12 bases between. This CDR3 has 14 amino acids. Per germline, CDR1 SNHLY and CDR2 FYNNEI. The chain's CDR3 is CASSGTTGDQPQHF. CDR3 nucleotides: TGTGCCAGCAGTGGCACGACGGGGGATCAGCCCCAGCATTTT.